Listed below are T cell receptor beta chains from one sample, sequenced in a study of T cells in Graves' hyperthyroidism and ophthalmopathy. TCRdb ran MiXCR on the multiplex PCR reads and lists one entry per CDR3 protein. The sample consists of about 350,000 distinct CDR3 sequences, approximately 15% of them appearing once. The source material was blood. The receptors derive from a woman aged 25 to 39 with Graves' hyperthyroidism. Both conserved end residues are part of each CDR3. A D gene is named only where the DNA matches it firmly. Clone size appears in some rows only: once, few, many, or a class for an expanded clone.

V: TRBV28; D: TRBD2; J: TRBJ2-7; size: many; CDR3: CASYGGPMGGRMSGEQYF; DNA: TGTGCCAGCTACGGCGGTCCCATGGGCGGGAGAATGTCGGGGGAGCAGTACTTC
V: TRBV18; D: NA; J: TRBJ2-3; size: NA; CDR3: CASSPLQDRTDTQYF; DNA: TGTGCCAGCTCACCATTACAGGACCGCACAGATACGCAGTATTTT
V: TRBV12-3/TRBV12-4; D: TRBD2; J: TRBJ2-1; size: NA; CDR3: CASSSGTRPNEQFF; DNA: TGTGCCAGCAGTTCCGGGACTAGGCCCAATGAGCAGTTCTTC
V: TRBV28; D: TRBD1; J: TRBJ1-1; size: many; CDR3: CASRGQGLGNAEAFF; DNA: TGTGCCAGCAGGGGACAGGGGCTCGGGAACGCTGAAGCTTTCTTT
V: TRBV29-1; D: NA; J: TRBJ1-1; size: few; CDR3: CSVEGLAEAFF; DNA: TGCAGCGTTGAAGGTCTCGCTGAAGCTTTCTTT
V: TRBV29-1; D: TRBD2; J: TRBJ2-1; size: many; CDR3: CSVDSGRAVGNEQFF; DNA: TGCAGCGTTGACAGCGGGAGGGCCGTTGGAAATGAGCAGTTCTTC
V: TRBV12-3/TRBV12-4; D: NA; J: TRBJ1-4; size: few; CDR3: CASTLALLHEKLFF; DNA: TGTGCCAGCACCCTCGCCCTCCTACACGAAAAACTGTTTTTT
V: TRBV30; D: NA; J: TRBJ2-1; size: many; CDR3: CAWNEKFNEQFF; DNA: TGTGCCTGGAACGAGAAATTCAACGAGCAGTTCTTC
V: TRBV11-2; D: TRBD1; J: TRBJ2-4; size: NA; CDR3: CASSLVTWGRDRVLAKNSQYF; DNA: TGTGCCAGCAGCTTAGTAACGTGGGGCCGGGACAGGGTGCTGGCCAAAAACAGTCAGTACTTC
V: TRBV2; D: TRBD1; J: TRBJ1-5; size: NA; CDR3: CASSRRIQGNNQPQHF; DNA: TGTGCCAGCTCGAGGCGCATACAGGGGAACAATCAGCCCCAGCATTTT
V: TRBV7-2; D: TRBD2; J: TRBJ2-2; size: few; CDR3: CASSLALVGREATGELFF; DNA: TGTGCCAGCAGCTTAGCACTCGTGGGGCGGGAGGCGACCGGGGAGCTGTTTTTT
V: TRBV12-3/TRBV12-4; D: TRBD1; J: TRBJ2-3; size: few; CDR3: CASSSGDRVRDTQYF; DNA: TGTGCCAGCAGTTCTGGGGACAGGGTTAGAGATACGCAGTATTTT
V: TRBV28; D: NA; J: TRBJ2-6; size: many; CDR3: CASSLRRAGSGANVLTF; DNA: TGTGCCAGCAGTCTTCGCAGGGCCGGCTCTGGGGCCAACGTCCTGACTTTC
V: TRBV12-3/TRBV12-4; D: NA; J: TRBJ1-5; size: few; CDR3: CASSLPGQKNQPQHF; DNA: TGTGCCAGCAGTTTACCGGGACAAAAAAATCAGCCCCAGCATTTT
V: TRBV3-1; D: NA; J: TRBJ2-2; size: NA; CDR3: CASSRPKGPIKIGELFF; DNA: TGTGCCAGCAGCCGACCGAAAGGCCCCATCAAGATCGGGGAGCTGTTTTTT
V: TRBV28; D: NA; J: TRBJ2-3; size: many; CDR3: CASSSTGGSTDTQYF; DNA: TGTGCCAGCAGTTCGACAGGCGGGAGCACAGATACGCAGTATTTT
V: TRBV5-5; D: NA; J: TRBJ1-2; size: NA; CDR3: CASSSSHLPGLSYTF; DNA: TGTGCCAGCAGCTCCTCTCATCTCCCAGGTTTGAGCTACACCTTC
V: TRBV11-2; D: NA; J: TRBJ2-5; size: many; CDR3: CASSLERLGETQYF; DNA: TGTGCCAGCAGCTTAGAGCGCCTGGGCGAGACCCAGTACTTC
V: TRBV9; D: TRBD2; J: TRBJ2-5; size: NA; CDR3: CASSPRLAGGVARETQYF; DNA: TGTGCCAGCAGCCCCCGACTAGCGGGAGGGGTTGCTCGAGAGACCCAGTACTTC
V: TRBV19; D: NA; J: TRBJ1-5; size: NA; CDR3: CASSITWGMQYQPQHF; DNA: TGTGCCAGTAGTATTACTTGGGGTATGCAGTATCAGCCCCAGCATTTT
V: TRBV4-2; D: NA; J: TRBJ2-7; size: many; CDR3: CASSQDPGTHYEQYF; DNA: TGTGCCAGCAGCCAAGATCCCGGGACACACTACGAGCAGTACTTC
V: TRBV20-1; D: NA; J: TRBJ2-3; size: NA; CDR3: CSARGWGDTQYF; DNA: TGCAGTGCTAGGGGGTGGGGAGATACGCAGTATTTT
V: TRBV6-1; D: TRBD2; J: TRBJ2-7; size: many; CDR3: CASNLAGQTSYEQYF; DNA: TGTGCCAGCAATCTAGCGGGACAAACATCCTACGAGCAGTACTTC
V: TRBV7-8; D: NA; J: TRBJ2-5; size: NA; CDR3: CASSTHLKETQYF; DNA: TGTGCCAGCAGCACCCACCTAAAAGAGACCCAGTACTTC
V: TRBV30; D: TRBD2; J: TRBJ2-1; size: few; CDR3: CAQEGLVYNEQFF; DNA: TGTGCCCAGGAGGGACTAGTCTACAATGAGCAGTTCTTC
V: TRBV3-1; D: NA; J: TRBJ2-7; size: few; CDR3: CASSPLKPAGNEQYF; DNA: TGTGCCAGCAGCCCCCTTAAACCCGCCGGAAACGAGCAGTACTTC
V: TRBV27; D: TRBD1; J: TRBJ2-7; size: many; CDR3: CASSTPGQAKEYF; DNA: TGTGCCAGCAGTACTCCGGGACAGGCCAAAGAGTACTTC
V: TRBV28; D: NA; J: TRBJ2-5; size: many; CDR3: CASSFYSGPQETQYF; DNA: TGTGCCAGCAGCTTCTATAGCGGACCTCAAGAGACCCAGTACTTC
V: TRBV5-8; D: TRBD2; J: TRBJ2-5; size: NA; CDR3: CASSPGTSIETQYF; DNA: TGTGCCAGCAGCCCCGGGACTAGCATTGAGACCCAGTACTTC
V: TRBV18; D: TRBD1; J: TRBJ1-2; size: many; CDR3: CASSPGTDYGYTF; DNA: TGTGCCAGCTCACCAGGGACAGACTATGGCTACACCTTC
V: TRBV30; D: TRBD1; J: TRBJ1-2; size: many; CDR3: CAWTGGNYGYTF; DNA: TGTGCCTGGACAGGGGGCAACTATGGCTACACCTTC
V: TRBV12-3/TRBV12-4; D: NA; J: TRBJ2-5; size: few; CDR3: CASQGLRKETQYF; DNA: TGTGCCAGCCAGGGACTCCGAAAAGAGACCCAGTACTTC
V: TRBV28; D: NA; J: TRBJ2-1; size: NA; CDR3: CATSKQGNEQFF; DNA: TGTGCCACCTCTAAACAGGGCAATGAGCAGTTCTTC
V: TRBV29-1; D: TRBD1; J: TRBJ2-7; size: many; CDR3: CSVEGVRGPPYEQYF; DNA: TGCAGCGTTGAAGGCGTCAGGGGGCCGCCCTACGAGCAGTACTTC
V: TRBV28; D: TRBD1; J: TRBJ2-5; size: many; CDR3: CASSSTGNRGETQYF; DNA: TGTGCCAGCAGTTCAACGGGAAACAGGGGAGAGACCCAGTACTTC
V: TRBV6-1; D: TRBD2; J: TRBJ2-3; size: NA; CDR3: CASGRDTDTQYF; DNA: TGTGCCAGCGGGAGGGACACAGATACGCAGTATTTT
V: TRBV18; D: TRBD2; J: TRBJ2-7; size: NA; CDR3: CASSPAPTSDEQYF; DNA: TGTGCCAGCTCACCGGCGCCGACTAGCGACGAGCAGTACTTC
V: TRBV12-3/TRBV12-4; D: TRBD1; J: TRBJ2-7; size: NA; CDR3: CASSLTSPGQGFYEQYF; DNA: TGTGCCAGCAGTCTCACTTCTCCGGGACAGGGGTTCTACGAGCAGTACTTC
V: TRBV7-2; D: NA; J: TRBJ2-3; size: many; CDR3: CASSLVIVDRAGNTQYF; DNA: TGTGCCAGCAGCTTAGTTATCGTGGATCGGGCGGGGAATACGCAGTATTTT
V: TRBV6-1; D: NA; J: TRBJ2-2; size: many; CDR3: CASRGASGELFF; DNA: TGTGCCAGCAGGGGGGCTAGCGGGGAGCTGTTTTTT
V: TRBV28; D: NA; J: TRBJ1-4; size: many; CDR3: CASSLGRLVEKLFF; DNA: TGTGCCAGCAGTCTCGGACGGCTTGTGGAAAAACTGTTTTTT
V: TRBV2; D: NA; J: TRBJ2-3; size: many; CDR3: CASKDSSTDTQYF; DNA: TGTGCCAGCAAGGACTCGTCCACAGATACGCAGTATTTT
V: TRBV28; D: NA; J: TRBJ2-2; size: many; CDR3: CASSPPGLYTGELFF; DNA: TGTGCCAGCAGCCCCCCCGGGCTTTATACCGGGGAGCTGTTTTTT
V: TRBV11-2; D: NA; J: TRBJ2-5; size: many; CDR3: CASTQLGVGETQYF; DNA: TGTGCCAGCACCCAGCTAGGCGTCGGAGAGACCCAGTACTTC
V: TRBV27; D: NA; J: TRBJ2-7; size: many; CDR3: CASSPRVELGNEQYF; DNA: TGTGCCAGCAGTCCCCGTGTTGAATTGGGGAACGAGCAGTACTTC
V: TRBV7-2; D: NA; J: TRBJ2-1; size: few; CDR3: CASRPGPVEQFF; DNA: TGTGCCAGCAGGCCGGGACCCGTGGAGCAGTTCTTC
V: TRBV11-2; D: TRBD1; J: TRBJ2-5; size: NA; CDR3: CASSSLVRDRGQETQYF; DNA: TGTGCCAGCAGCTCGCTCGTTCGGGACAGGGGCCAAGAGACCCAGTACTTC
V: TRBV20-1; D: NA; J: TRBJ2-1; size: few; CDR3: CSAGTSGHNEQFF; DNA: TGCAGTGCTGGAACTTCGGGGCACAATGAGCAGTTCTTC
V: TRBV4-1; D: NA; J: TRBJ1-2; size: NA; CDR3: CASSQKSTGGLGYTF; DNA: TGCGCCAGCAGCCAAAAATCGACAGGAGGGCTTGGCTACACCTTC